The T cell receptor beta chain described here comes from a study of cytomegalovirus exposure and HLA in healthy donors. Germline CDR1 SGHTA, CDR2 FQGNSA. The length of the CDR3 is 15 residues. The V and J ends lost 1 base and 4 bases respectively, with 13 bases between them. Both 60 Vbeta primers and 13 Jbeta primers went into the PCR. TCRdb keeps only in-frame clones here, not all; method: immunoSEQ multiplex PCR. The sample shows around 130,000 clones, 75% of them seen only once. The clonotype comes from a woman aged 40 to 50 in good health and CMV-seropositive. What was sequenced was PBMCs. The V gene is TRBV7-2, the J gene TRBJ1-1; D is unresolved. For the CDR3, the DNA is TGTGCCAGCAGCTTAGAGCCGGGTACGAGCACTGAAGCTTTCTTT. Its translation: CASSLEPGTSTEAFF.